Many counts were recorded for the clone carrying this TCR beta chain. Its antigen is unidentified. TCRdb re-clonotyped the PCR reads via MiXCR. The table has roughly 58,000 clones, just over 4% seen once. These data belong to a study of metastatic and nonmetastatic thyroid tumors. Points from the study as a whole: For both blood and tumor, malignant thyroid tumors reportedly showed significantly higher TCR beta diversity than benign nodules did.

None of the patients had undergone any treatment ahead of thyroid surgery. This receptor was taken from a female donor with papillary thyroid cancer or a benign thyroid nodule (not recorded which). Some clones in this sample may be carry-over from other donors' samples. Sequencing input: blood.

The CDR3 protein is CASSLPAEWETQYF. Written as DNA, the CDR3 is TGCGCCAGCAGCTTGCCCGCCGAGTGGGAGACCCAGTACTTC. The chain recombines TRBV5-1 with TRBJ2-5; D gene ambiguous. The CDR3 sequence is 14 residues long. The V gene lost 1 base and the J gene lost 5 bases, with 12 bases spanning the gap. Germline lookup yields CDR1 SGHRS and CDR2 YFSETQ.